The clone carrying this TCR beta chain was detected a few times. The antigen is undetermined. The PCR had 60 Vbeta and 13 Jbeta primers. Profiling relied on immunoSEQ multiplex PCR, and the TCRdb table lists in-frame clones only, not all of them. The table shows around 80,000 clones, with about a tenth occurring only once. The sample originates from a study of cytomegalovirus exposure and HLA in healthy donors. Broader study findings: HLA alleles were associated with 16,951 TCR beta sequences in a later analysis at 0.05 false discovery rate. Later, TCR association rates were found to vary by HLA locus, highest for DRB1 and lowest for HLA-C.

V lost 5 bases, J lost 2 bases, and 8 bases stayed unmatched. CDR1 is MDHEN, CDR2 SYDVKM, per germline. The CDR3 has 16 amino acids. This receptor was taken from a man aged 60 to 69 in good health and CMV-seropositive. J is TRBJ1-4 and V is TRBV28; 7 nucleotides match TRBD1. Sequencing was performed on PBMCs. The chain's CDR3 is CASSTTGSVTNEKLFF. The CDR3 nucleotides read TGTGCCAGCAGTACGACAGGGAGCGTCACTAATGAAAAACTGTTTTTT.